A single sample gave rise to the 32 T cell receptor beta chains below, sequenced in a study of CD8 T cells in ankylosing spondylitis (dated by TCRdb to about 2017). What these receptors recognize is not known. The library came from 5' RACE. Sequencing relied on an Illumina HiSeq 2500. The public reads were reprocessed in TCRdb via fastp at Q25 and MiXCR, keeping in-frame beta chains. One record per CDR3 amino acid sequence lists the most common genes and DNA. A total of about 700,000 distinct CDR3 sequences appear in this sample, around 20% of them only once. The ten largest clones add up to about 19% of the sample. The full study reports these points: Blood from ankylosing spondylitis patients appeared to be characterized by a TCR beta motif composed of about eight highly homologous amino acid variants.

The sequenced sample was blood, either unsorted or a sorted T cell fraction (not recorded which). These TCRs come from a male donor with ankylosing spondylitis.

This clonotype was found a few times. The chain combines TRBV4-1 with TRBJ1-5, with 8 bases identical to TRBD1. The junction had 1 base not matched to a gene; V was cut back by 1 base and J by 5 bases. The germline V gene encodes CDR1 MGHRA and CDR2 YSYEKL. The CDR3 loop spans 14 amino acids. The CDR3 coding sequence is TGCGCCAGCAGCCAAGTGACAGGGGATCAGCCCCAGCATTTT. Translated, it gives CASSQVTGDQPQHF.

This chain links TRBV4-3 with TRBJ1-1; D uncertain. Trimming removed 5 bases at V and 6 bases at J, with 13 bases between. This CDR3 contains 13 residues. Germline V CDR1 and CDR2: LGHNA, YSLEER. The CDR3 is CASSGSPAAEAFF. CDR3 DNA sequence: TGCGCCAGCAGCGGTTCTCCGGCGGCTGAAGCTTTCTTT.

This clonotype was observed a few times. The V call is TRBV7-9, the J call TRBJ2-2; 8 bases match TRBD2. The V gene's germline CDR1 is SEHNR and CDR2 FQNEAQ (reference sequence). The CDR3 covers 15 residues. V gave up 5 bases and J gave up 3 bases; unmatched junction bases: 5. This CDR3 reads CASSIQREYTGELFF. The DNA for the CDR3 is TGTGCCAGCAGCATACAGCGGGAGTACACCGGGGAGCTGTTTTTT. Full variable domain (missing parts from reference TRBV7-9 and TRBJ2-2): DTGVSQNPRHKITKRGQNVTFRCDPISEHNRLYWYRQTLGQGPEFLTYFQNEAQLEKSRLLSDRFSAERPKGSFSTLEIQRTEQGDSAMYLCASSIQREYTGELFFGEGSRLTVL.

The chain recombines TRBV29-1 with TRBJ1-1; D not resolved. Per the germline V gene, CDR1 is SQVTM and CDR2 is ANQGSEA. The V gene lost 4 bases and the J gene lost 1 base, with 22 bases spanning the gap. This CDR3 is 17 amino acids long. Here the CDR3 reads CSVAHLAPGEGNTEAFF. The CDR3 DNA reads as TGCAGCGTTGCCCACTTAGCCCCGGGAGAAGGGAACACTGAAGCTTTCTTT.

This clonotype was observed a few times. The chain uses TRBV5-5 and TRBJ2-3; D gene uncertain. Germline V gene data show CDR1 as SGHKS and CDR2 as YYEKEE (reference sequence). Trimming left V 4 bases short and J 6 bases short, with 15 bases between. The length of the CDR3 is 14 residues. The CDR3 loop reads CASSHPGYSDTQYF. The DNA of the CDR3 is TGTGCCAGCAGCCACCCTGGCTACTCCGATACGCAGTATTTT.

V and J are TRBV7-8 and TRBJ1-2; D not certain. The V end was cut by 4 bases, the J end by 4 bases, with 10 bases between. Per germline, CDR1 SGHVS and CDR2 FQNEAQ. CDR3 length: 13 residues. Here the CDR3 reads CASSSGLTYGYTF. CDR3 nucleotides: TGTGCCAGCAGCTCCGGACTGACCTATGGCTACACCTTC.

This clonotype showed up just a few times. The gene calls are TRBV6-2 or TRBV6-3 and TRBJ2-3; 8 bases align to TRBD2. Germline CDR1 reads MNHEY; CDR2 reads SVGEGT. Trimming at V came to 5 bases and at J to 2 bases, leaving 6 bases not matched to a gene. The CDR3 runs 15 residues. The CDR3 coding sequence is TGTGCCAGCAGTAACATAGCGGGACCCACAGATACGCAGTATTTT. This sequence encodes CASSNIAGPTDTQYF.

J is TRBJ2-3 and V is TRBV18; D unresolved. Germline V gene data show CDR1 as KGHSH and CDR2 as LQKENI. Trimming removed 4 bases from V and 5 bases from J, with 10 bases in between. This CDR3 has 13 amino acids. The CDR3 DNA sequence: TGTGCCAGCTCACGTCGGATCGAAGATACGCAGTATTTT. Translated, it gives CASSRRIEDTQYF.

The rearrangement links TRBV12-3 or TRBV12-4 to TRBJ2-5; D is perhaps TRBD1 (5 bases). Deletions cut 7 bases from V and 3 bases from J, with 15 bases between. The length of the CDR3 is 14 residues. The DNA of the CDR3 is TGTGCCAGCACCCCTCACAGGAGCGAAGAGACCCAGTACTTC. Translated, it gives CASTPHRSEETQYF.

This clonotype has a handful of counts. The chain recombines TRBV27 with TRBJ2-7; 7 bases are a match to TRBD2. This CDR3 has 15 residues. V shed 5 bases, J shed 3 bases, and the junction held 10 bases outside the gene matches. CDR1 is MNHEY, CDR2 SMNVEV, per germline (reference sequence). The DNA of the CDR3 is TGTGCCAGCAGTATCACTTCAGGCGGGGGCTACGAGCAGTACTTC. Amino acids: CASSITSGGGYEQYF.

This clonotype was seen a handful of times. CDR3 residues: CASSEGAGGKETQYF. CDR3 sequence (DNA): TGTGCCAGCAGTGAAGGAGCGGGGGGTAAAGAGACCCAGTACTTC. J is TRBJ2-5 and V is TRBV2, with 9 bases identical to TRBD2. CDR3 size: 15 residues. The J segment lost 3 bases and the V segment lost 1 base, leaving 3 bases of the junction unmatched. Germline values: CDR1 SNHLY, CDR2 FYNNEI.

The chain has TRBV29-1 and TRBJ2-3, with 8 bases lining up with TRBD2. The J segment lost 0 bases and the V segment lost 1 base, leaving 6 bases of the junction unmatched. In germline, CDR1 is SQVTM, CDR2 ANQGSEA. The CDR3 is 16 residues long. In nucleotides, the CDR3 is TGCAGCGTTGAAGGAATTCCTAGCGGGAGCACAGATACGCAGTATTTT. Translation: CSVEGIPSGSTDTQYF.

The rearrangement joins TRBV12-5 to TRBJ2-1; unclear D gene. The V gene's germline CDR1 is LGHNT and CDR2 FRNRAP. The CDR3 contains 12 residues. Trimming shortened V by 4 bases and J by 7 bases, and 8 bases separated the two germline ends. CDR3 in amino acids: CASGSLWNEQFF. In nucleotides, the CDR3 is TGTGCTAGTGGTTCCCTTTGGAATGAGCAGTTCTTC.

The sample holds a few counts of this clonotype. V usage is TRBV5-1 and J usage is TRBJ2-7, with D unclear. The CDR3 is 12 residues long. With 2 bases removed from V and 3 bases from J, the gap between germline ends came to 6 bases. CDR1 is SGHRS and CDR2 is YFSETQ in the germline V gene. Here the CDR3 reads CASSFNLYEQYF. The CDR3 DNA reads TGCGCCAGCAGCTTTAACCTCTACGAGCAGTACTTC. Full variable domain (outside the CDR3, taken from reference TRBV5-1 and TRBJ2-7): KAGVTQTPRYLIKTRGQQVTLSCSPISGHRSVSWYQQTPGQGLQFLFEYFSETQRNKGNFPGRFSGRQFSNSRSEMNVSTLELGDSALYLCASSFNLYEQYFGPGTRLTVT.

The chain has TRBV11-2 and TRBJ2-5, with TRBD1 matching 8 bases. The CDR3 consists of 15 residues. The germline gives CDR1 SGHAT, CDR2 FQNNGV. Trimming removed 0 bases from V and 4 bases from J; junction bases left unmatched: 4. This chain's CDR3 is CASSLDPTGGETQYF. The CDR3 DNA follows: TGTGCCAGCAGCTTAGATCCCACAGGGGGAGAGACCCAGTACTTC.

This clonotype was found a few times. The chain combines TRBV29-1 with TRBJ2-2, with TRBD1 matching 9 bases. Germline V gene lookup returns CDR1 SQVTM and CDR2 ANQGSEA. J lost 4 bases, V lost 4 bases, and 4 bases had no gene match. This CDR3 region has 14 residues. The CDR3 loop reads CSVAGQGLTGELFF. The CDR3 DNA follows: TGCAGCGTTGCGGGACAGGGCCTCACCGGGGAGCTGTTTTTT.

This clonotype appeared a single time. The chain couples TRBV15 to TRBJ2-7, with 8 bases lining up with TRBD1. CDR3 size: 14 residues. The V segment lost 5 bases and the J segment 0 bases; nucleotides outside the gene matches: 3. Germline assignment: CDR1 LNHNV and CDR2 YYDKDF (reference sequence). CDR3 in DNA: TGTGCCACCAGCGGGACAGGCCGCTCCTACGAGCAGTACTTC. Translation gives CATSGTGRSYEQYF. The whole variable domain, remainder taken from reference TRBV15 and TRBJ2-7, is DAMVIQNPRYQVTQFGKPVTLSCSQTLNHNVMYWYQQKSSQAPKLLFHYYDKDFNNEADTPDNFQSRRPNTSFCFLDIRSPGLGDTAMYLCATSGTGRSYEQYFGPGTRLTVT.

This clonotype was counted between two and nine times. The chain couples TRBV5-1 to TRBJ2-7; TRBD2 is a possible D gene (6 bases). The CDR3 spans 16 residues. Trimming took off 2 bases at V and 0 bases at J, with 15 bases between the two ends. The germline V gene has CDR1 SGHRS and CDR2 YFSETQ. CDR3 region: CASSFEAGISSYEQYF. The CDR3 DNA reads TGCGCCAGCAGCTTCGAGGCGGGGATAAGCTCCTACGAGCAGTACTTC.

The chain employs TRBV5-1 and TRBJ2-6; no clear D. Per germline, CDR1 SGHRS and CDR2 YFSETQ. This CDR3 is built from 14 residues. The V gene lost 2 bases and the J gene lost 2 bases, with 5 bases spanning the gap. CDR3 amino acids: CASSLSAGANVLTF. As DNA, the CDR3 is TGCGCCAGCAGCTTATCTGCTGGGGCCAACGTCCTGACTTTC.

This clonotype has just a few counts. The V call is TRBV6-2 or TRBV6-3, the J call TRBJ2-7, with 8 bases fitting TRBD2. In germline, CDR1 is MNHEY, CDR2 SVGEGT. Trimming removed 7 bases from V and 5 bases from J; junction bases left unmatched: 10. This CDR3 spans 14 amino acids. The CDR3 region has the DNA TGTGCCAGCAATCCCAGCGGGAGAAGGAACGAGCAGTACTTC. It encodes CASNPSGRRNEQYF.

V gene TRBV5-5 combines with J gene TRBJ2-1, with TRBD2 identical over 9 bases. CDR3 length equals 15 residues. The V and J ends lost 4 bases and 5 bases, in that order; junction bases with no gene match: 7. In germline, CDR1 is SGHKS, CDR2 YYEKEE (reference sequence). The CDR3 loop is CASSELAGKNNEQFF. Here the CDR3 DNA reads TGTGCCAGCAGCGAACTAGCGGGCAAAAACAATGAGCAGTTCTTC.

The genes are TRBV12-3 or TRBV12-4 and TRBJ1-1; 7 nucleotides align to TRBD1. The CDR3 runs 14 residues. V was clipped by 4 bases and J by 5 bases; unmatched bases: 7. The CDR3 bases are TGTGCCAGCAGTTCCACAGGGGAGGGAACTGAAGCTTTCTTT. This sequence encodes CASSSTGEGTEAFF.

The rearrangement joins TRBV7-9 to TRBJ2-1; 7 nucleotides align to TRBD1. Germline V lookup: CDR1 SEHNR, CDR2 FQNEAQ (reference sequence). This CDR3 comprises 16 residues. V was clipped by 6 bases and J by 2 bases; unmatched bases: 10. CDR3 residues: CASRQDREWTYNEQFF. DNA of the CDR3: TGTGCCAGCAGGCAAGACAGGGAATGGACCTACAATGAGCAGTTCTTC.

This clonotype was counted a few times. CDR3 sequence: CASSAPWGAGNTIYF. In nucleotides, the CDR3 is TGTGCCAGCAGCGCCCCATGGGGGGCTGGAAACACCATATATTTT. The chain recombines TRBV7-9 with TRBJ1-3; a possible D gene is TRBD1 (5 bases). The CDR3 covers 15 residues. Trimming shortened V by 5 bases and J by 2 bases, and 13 bases separated the two germline ends. Germline V gene sequence: CDR1 SEHNR, CDR2 FQNEAQ (reference sequence).

There are a few counts of this clonotype. The V and J genes are TRBV10-1 and TRBJ2-2; D gene uncertain. CDR3 length: 13 amino acids. CDR1 is WNHNN and CDR2 is SYGVQD in the germline V gene (reference sequence). Trimming stripped 6 bases from V and 4 bases from J, with 9 bases between. Written as DNA, the CDR3 is TGCGCCAGCAGCATACGGGCCACCGGGGAGCTGTTTTTT. It encodes CASSIRATGELFF.

This clonotype was recorded at least ten times. This rearrangement joins TRBV12-3 or TRBV12-4 to TRBJ2-5, with D possibly matching TRBD1 (6 bases). The length of the CDR3 is 14 residues. Deletions cut 2 bases from V and 1 base from J, with 8 bases between. This chain's CDR3 is CASSLKGGQETQYF. CDR3 coding DNA: TGTGCCAGCAGTTTAAAAGGGGGCCAAGAGACCCAGTACTTC.

The rearrangement links TRBV10-3 to TRBJ1-6; 7 nucleotides agree with TRBD1. The CDR3 is 15 residues long. Germline trimming cut 6 bases from V and 0 bases from J; bases unmatched to any gene: 2. Germline V lookup: CDR1 ENHRY, CDR2 SYGVKD. CDR3 sequence: CAISRDSSYNSPLHF. The CDR3 DNA follows: TGTGCCATCAGCCGGGACAGCTCCTATAATTCACCCCTCCACTTT.

This clonotype appeared many times. The rearrangement joins TRBV5-6 to TRBJ1-1, with TRBD1 matching 9 bases. This CDR3 has 13 amino acids. CDR1 is SGHDT, CDR2 YYEEEE, per germline. V shed 2 bases and J 5 bases; nucleotides not matched to a gene: 1. In DNA form, the CDR3 reads TGTGCCAGCAGCTTCGGACAGGGGACTGAAGCTTTCTTT. Translating gives CASSFGQGTEAFF.

There are a few counts of this clonotype. This chain connects TRBV6-1 to TRBJ1-3, with D unclear. CDR1 and CDR2 (germline): MNHNS, SASEGT. V was pared by 3 bases and J by 2 bases, with 11 bases between. The CDR3 runs to 15 residues. CDR3 coding DNA: TGTGCCAGCAGTGACCAGCAAACTCCTGGAAACACCATATATTTT. It codes for CASSDQQTPGNTIYF.

This clonotype was detected only a few times. The V gene is TRBV20-1, the J gene TRBJ2-7; D is tentatively TRBD1 or TRBD2 (5 bases each). CDR1 and CDR2 (germline): DFQATT, SNEGSKA (reference sequence). The CDR3 sequence is 15 residues long. V was trimmed by 0 bases and J by 5 bases, leaving 17 bases between them. The CDR3 protein is CSARDLGTRGHEQYF. Here the CDR3 DNA reads TGCAGTGCTAGAGATCTAGGGACGAGAGGCCACGAGCAGTACTTC.

J is TRBJ2-3 and V is TRBV5-1; 8 nucleotides match TRBD1. In germline, CDR1 is SGHRS, CDR2 YFSETQ. Trimming took 4 bases from V and 2 from J; bases not matched to a gene: 6. The CDR3 has 15 residues. Written as DNA, the CDR3 is TGCGCCAGCAGCCCGGGACAGGCTAACACAGATACGCAGTATTTT. It translates to CASSPGQANTDTQYF.

The chain joins TRBV2 to TRBJ2-3, with D uncertain. Germline V gene data show CDR1 as SNHLY and CDR2 as FYNNEI. Trimming cost V 7 bases and J 2 bases, with 7 bases left between them. The CDR3 length is 12 residues. In DNA form, the CDR3 reads TGTGCCAGCACTGCGGTCACAGATACGCAGTATTTT. Protein product: CASTAVTDTQYF.